A selection of T cell receptor beta chains follows, all from one sample in a study of blood T cell repertoires in COVID-19. Produced via immunoSEQ multiplex PCR; TCRdb's table is partial and in-frame only. The sample includes approximately 81,000 clones, about four fifths seen only once; the top ten take approximately 7.3%. The sample was peripheral blood. These receptor sequences come from a human donor in a cohort sampled during active COVID-19. CDR3s include the opening cysteine and the closing phenylalanine or tryptophan. Each record gives: V gene, D gene, J gene, clone size, CDR3 protein, CDR3 DNA. A D gene is named only where the DNA matches it firmly. Clone size is not always given. Where it is, it says once, few, many or a class for expanded clones.

TRBV4-1,-,TRBJ2-3,-,CASSRGEGSVRTQYF,TGCGCCAGCAGTCGGGGTGAGGGCTCGGTTCGTACGCAGTATTTT
TRBV5-6,-,TRBJ2-1,-,CASSQSLAPGSSYNEQFF,TGTGCCAGCAGCCAATCCTTGGCGCCGGGGAGCTCCTACAATGAGCAGTTCTTC
TRBV5-4,TRBD1,TRBJ1-2,-,CASSLGQGPANYGYTF,TGTGCCAGCAGCTTGGGACAGGGGCCGGCTAACTATGGCTACACCTTC
TRBV14,-,TRBJ2-5,-,CASSTGYETQYF,TGTGCCAGCAGCACAGGGTACGAGACCCAGTACTTC
TRBV12-5,-,TRBJ1-1,-,CASGFSGNLNTEAFF,TGTGCTAGTGGTTTTTCGGGAAATTTGAACACTGAAGCTTTCTTT
TRBV15,-,TRBJ1-2,-,CATSRGGDAGVTF,TGTGCCACCAGCAGAGGGGGGGACGCCGGTGTCACCTTC
TRBV5-1,TRBD2,TRBJ2-2,-,CASSLTSGGAVTGELFF,TGCGCCAGCAGCCTCACTAGCGGGGGGGCTGTCACCGGGGAGCTGTTTTTT
TRBV3-1/TRBV3-2,-,TRBJ1-1,-,CASSQAGMNTEAFF,TGTGCCAGCAGCCAAGCCGGGATGAACACTGAAGCTTTCTTT
TRBV19,TRBD1,TRBJ1-5,-,CASSVKGAHQPQHF,TGTGCCAGTAGTGTAAAGGGGGCTCATCAGCCCCAGCATTTT
TRBV7-2,TRBD2,TRBJ2-7,-,CASSISRLAGAYEQYF,TGTGCCAGCAGCATCTCGAGGCTAGCGGGGGCCTACGAGCAGTACTTC
TRBV10-3,TRBD1,TRBJ1-2,-,CAISESAGTGNFYGYTF,TGTGCCATCAGTGAGTCAGCCGGGACAGGGAATTTTTATGGCTACACCTTC
TRBV19,-,TRBJ1-2,-,CASSIEHQGNYGYTF,TGTGCCAGTAGTATAGAACACCAGGGAAACTATGGCTACACCTTC
TRBV19,-,TRBJ1-1,few,CASSMGRGKNTEAFF,TGTGCCAGTAGTATGGGCCGGGGGAAGAACACTGAAGCTTTCTTT
TRBV4-1,-,TRBJ2-5,-,CASSQDPRGLQETQYF,TGCGCCAGCAGCCAAGATCCGCGGGGCCTCCAAGAGACCCAGTACTTC